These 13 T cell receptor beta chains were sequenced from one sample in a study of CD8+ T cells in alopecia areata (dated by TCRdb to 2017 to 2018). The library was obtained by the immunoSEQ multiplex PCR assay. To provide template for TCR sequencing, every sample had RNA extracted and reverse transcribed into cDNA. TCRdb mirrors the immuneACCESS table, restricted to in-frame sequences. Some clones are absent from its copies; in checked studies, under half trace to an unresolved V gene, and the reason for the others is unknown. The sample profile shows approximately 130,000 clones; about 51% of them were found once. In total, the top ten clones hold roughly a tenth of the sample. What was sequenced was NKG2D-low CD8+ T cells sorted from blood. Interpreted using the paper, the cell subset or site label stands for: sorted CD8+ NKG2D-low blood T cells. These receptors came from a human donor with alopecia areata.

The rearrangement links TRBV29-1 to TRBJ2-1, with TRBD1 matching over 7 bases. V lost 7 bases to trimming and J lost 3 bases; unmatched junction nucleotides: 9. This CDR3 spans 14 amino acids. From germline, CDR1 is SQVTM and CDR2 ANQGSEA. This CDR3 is CSAPGQNLYNEQFF. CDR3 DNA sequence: TGCAGCGCACCGGGACAGAACCTCTACAATGAGCAGTTCTTC.

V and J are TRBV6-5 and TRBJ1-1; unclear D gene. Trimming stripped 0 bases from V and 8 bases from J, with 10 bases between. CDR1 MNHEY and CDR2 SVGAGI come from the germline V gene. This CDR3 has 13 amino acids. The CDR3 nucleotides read TGTGCCAGCAGTTACTCCCCCGGGGTGGAAGCTTTCTTT. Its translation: CASSYSPGVEAFF.

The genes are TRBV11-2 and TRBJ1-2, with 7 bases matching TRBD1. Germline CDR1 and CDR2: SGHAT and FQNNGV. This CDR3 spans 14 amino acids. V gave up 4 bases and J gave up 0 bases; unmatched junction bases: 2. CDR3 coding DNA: TGTGCCAGCAGCTCGGGACAGACTAACTATGGCTACACCTTC. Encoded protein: CASSSGQTNYGYTF.

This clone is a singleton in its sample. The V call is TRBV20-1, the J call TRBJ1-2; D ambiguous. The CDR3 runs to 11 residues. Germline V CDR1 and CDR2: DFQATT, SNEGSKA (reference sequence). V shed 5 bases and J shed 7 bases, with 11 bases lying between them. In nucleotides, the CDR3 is TGCAGTGCTCACTTGGGTGGTGGCTACACCTTC. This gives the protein CSAHLGGGYTF.

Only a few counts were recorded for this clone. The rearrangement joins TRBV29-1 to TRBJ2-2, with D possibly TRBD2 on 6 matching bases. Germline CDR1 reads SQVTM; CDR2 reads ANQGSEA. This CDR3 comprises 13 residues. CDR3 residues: CRVAETNTGELFF. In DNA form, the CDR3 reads TGCAGAGTAGCGGAAACGAACACCGGGGAGCTGTTTTTT.

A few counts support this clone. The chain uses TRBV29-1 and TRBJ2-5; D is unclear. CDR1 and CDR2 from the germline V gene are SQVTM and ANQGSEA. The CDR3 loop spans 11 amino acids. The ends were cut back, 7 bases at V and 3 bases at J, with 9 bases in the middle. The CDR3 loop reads CSERTEETQYF. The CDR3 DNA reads TGCAGCGAGAGGACGGAAGAGACCCAGTACTTC.

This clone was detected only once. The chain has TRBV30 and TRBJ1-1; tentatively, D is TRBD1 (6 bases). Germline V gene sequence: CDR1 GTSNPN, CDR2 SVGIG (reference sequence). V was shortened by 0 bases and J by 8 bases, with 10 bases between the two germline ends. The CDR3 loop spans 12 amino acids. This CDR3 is CAWSVDRLEAFF. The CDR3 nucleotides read TGTGCCTGGAGTGTAGACAGGCTGGAAGCTTTCTTT.

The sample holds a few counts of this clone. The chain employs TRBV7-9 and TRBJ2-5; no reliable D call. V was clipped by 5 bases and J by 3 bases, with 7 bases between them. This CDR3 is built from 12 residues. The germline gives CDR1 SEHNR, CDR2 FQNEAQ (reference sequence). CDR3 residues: CASSSGEETQYF. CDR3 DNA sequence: TGTGCCAGCAGCAGTGGAGAAGAGACCCAGTACTTC.

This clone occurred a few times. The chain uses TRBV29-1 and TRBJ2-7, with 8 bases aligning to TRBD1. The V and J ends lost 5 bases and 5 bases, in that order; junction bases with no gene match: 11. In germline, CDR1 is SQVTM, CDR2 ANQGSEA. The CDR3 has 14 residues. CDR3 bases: TGCAGCGTTACAACCGGGACAGGAGGGAACGAGCAGTACTTC. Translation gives CSVTTGTGGNEQYF.

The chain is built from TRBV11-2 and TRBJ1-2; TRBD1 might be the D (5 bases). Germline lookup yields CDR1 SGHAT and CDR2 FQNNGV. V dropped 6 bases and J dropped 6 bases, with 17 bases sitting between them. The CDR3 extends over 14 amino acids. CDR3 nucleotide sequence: TGTGCCAGCAGTTATACCGGGACTCGAAATGGCTACACCTTC. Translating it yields CASSYTGTRNGYTF.

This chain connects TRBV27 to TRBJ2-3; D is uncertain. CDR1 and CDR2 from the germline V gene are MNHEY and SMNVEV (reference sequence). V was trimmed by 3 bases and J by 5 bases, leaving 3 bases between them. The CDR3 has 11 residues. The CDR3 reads CASSFLDTQYF. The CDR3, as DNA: TGTGCCAGCAGTTTCCTAGATACGCAGTATTTT.

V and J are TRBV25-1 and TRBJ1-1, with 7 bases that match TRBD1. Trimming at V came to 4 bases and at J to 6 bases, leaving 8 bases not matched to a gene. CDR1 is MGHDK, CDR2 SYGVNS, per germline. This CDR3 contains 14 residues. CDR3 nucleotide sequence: TGTGCCAGCAGTGCTCAGGGGGGTAAGGCTGAAGCTTTCTTT. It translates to CASSAQGGKAEAFF.

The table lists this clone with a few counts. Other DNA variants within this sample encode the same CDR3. The chain's CDR3 is CSVDYNEQFF. The CDR3 DNA sequence: TGCAGCGTTGACTACAATGAGCAGTTCTTC. The chain joins TRBV29-1 to TRBJ2-1; D is unresolved. The CDR3 length is 10 residues. The germline V and J ends were trimmed by 3 bases and 3 bases, with 0 bases remaining between them. Germline CDR1 SQVTM, CDR2 ANQGSEA.